What follows describes a single T cell receptor (beta chain). Its antigen is unidentified. The CDR3 covers 13 residues. From germline, CDR1 is SGHTS and CDR2 YDEGEE. Trimming cost V 4 bases and J 6 bases, with 13 bases left between them. This sample stems from a study of cytotoxic CD8 clonotypes in ibrutinib-treated CLL. Looking at the study overall: Approximately 25 partial and 2 complete responses; at median roughly 70 months, about 14 remitted, roughly 12 progressed. Sequencing produced an average of roughly 270,000 productive templates and tens of thousands of productive rearrangements per sample. Whole-study findings and limits: Having risen at ibrutinib response, clonality had fallen back toward baseline by progression.

Sequencing sought depths of 1 in 200,000 to 1 in 1 million T cells. Profiling relied on immunoSEQ multiplex PCR, and the TCRdb table lists in-frame clones only, not all of them. The sample has some 50,000 clones, about two thirds seen once. The TCR originated in a human donor with chronic lymphocytic leukemia. The genes are TRBV5-8 and TRBJ1-2, with a possible D match to TRBD1 (6 bases). Sequencing used PBMCs, obtained after 12 months of ibrutinib treatment. CDR3 residues: CASSPGTYDGYTF. CDR3 sequence (DNA): TGTGCCAGCAGCCCCGGGACATATGATGGCTACACCTTC.